The clone carrying this T cell receptor beta chain has ten or more counts. The antigen is not known. Researchers reported sorting CD4+ naive, central memory, regulatory and stem cell-like memory cells via CD45RO/CCR7/CD25/CD127/CD95/CD27. Every bit of the isolated RNA underwent reverse transcription, so sequencing read expressed TCRB transcripts. This table comes from immunoSEQ multiplex PCR, and its TCRdb copy is limited to in-frame clones, with some not included. Here the sample spans 300,000 to 450,000 clones, roughly 9.8% being singletons. Germline V gene sequence: CDR1 SGHKS, CDR2 YYEKEE (reference sequence). The CDR3 has 14 amino acids. Trimming took 4 bases from V and 7 from J, leaving 15 bases between them. The data originate from a study of beta chain features in type 1 diabetes. Findings and caveats of the study: Shorter TCRB CDR3s, moderately but significantly so, marked every one of the four CD4+ subsets in Type 1 diabetes patients. Among type 1 diabetes patients, VDJ junctions had fewer insertions and more deletions. Comparison showed that naive, central memory and Treg TCRB repertoires appeared more similar among patients than among healthy donors.

This TCR came from a man aged 25-45 years with type 1 diabetes. Sequenced material: central memory CD4+ T cells from blood. The chain combines TRBV5-5 with TRBJ1-5; the D is unclear. CDR3 sequence reads: CASSRRTQEQPQHF. The CDR3 bases are TGTGCCAGCAGCCGACGGACTCAGGAACAGCCCCAGCATTTT.